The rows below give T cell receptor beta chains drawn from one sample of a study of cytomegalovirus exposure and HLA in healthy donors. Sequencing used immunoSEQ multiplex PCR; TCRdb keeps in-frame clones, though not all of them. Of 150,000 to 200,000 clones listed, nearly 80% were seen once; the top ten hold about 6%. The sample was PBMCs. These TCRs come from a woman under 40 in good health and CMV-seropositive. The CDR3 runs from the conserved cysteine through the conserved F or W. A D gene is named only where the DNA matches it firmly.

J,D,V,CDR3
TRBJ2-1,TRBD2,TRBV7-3,CASSPHPSGPVNEQFF
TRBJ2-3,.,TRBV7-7,CASSFKGGATQYF
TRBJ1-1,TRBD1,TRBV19,CASRVQGAMNTEAFF
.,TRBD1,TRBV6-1,CASSEAGGSISYEQYF
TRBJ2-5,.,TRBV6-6,CASWVGGETQYF
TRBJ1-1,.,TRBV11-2,CASSLLGRQEAFF
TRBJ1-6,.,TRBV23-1,CASSHKDSSYNSPLHF
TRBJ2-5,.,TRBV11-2,CASSLELGGTLGETQYF
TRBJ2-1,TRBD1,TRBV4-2,CASSQDWSRGQAYNEQFF
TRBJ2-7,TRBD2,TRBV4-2,CASSQEEDLSGGSSYEQYF
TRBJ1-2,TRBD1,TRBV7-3,CASSLSGPGQGSYGYTF
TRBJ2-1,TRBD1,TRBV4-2,CASSQVGTGGNNEQFF
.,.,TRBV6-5,CASSYVRSYEQYF
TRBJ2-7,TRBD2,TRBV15,CATSSEPSGRGCEQYF
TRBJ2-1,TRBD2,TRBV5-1,CASSVRTSGSSYNEQFF
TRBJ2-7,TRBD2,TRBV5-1,CASSWGGTYEQYF
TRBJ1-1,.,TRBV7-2,CASSFGLMNTEAFF
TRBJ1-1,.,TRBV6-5,CASFRDSGEGEAFF
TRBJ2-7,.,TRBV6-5,CASSYSPGESFYEQYF
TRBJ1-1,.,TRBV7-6,CASSYGDTYTEAFF
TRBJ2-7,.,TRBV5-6,CASSSGHDYEQYF
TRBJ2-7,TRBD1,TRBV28,CASSGSDRAYEQYF